The rows below give T cell receptor beta chains drawn from one sample of a study of shared clonotypes between healthy human individuals. Sequencing was performed with immunoSEQ multiplex PCR; in TCRdb, only in-frame clones are kept and a portion is missing. Among over a million clones listed, around 97% were seen once. The sample consisted of naive CD4+ T cells sorted from blood. These receptors all come from a man aged 25 to 40 in good health. CDR3s include the opening cysteine and the closing phenylalanine or tryptophan. A D gene is named only where the DNA matches it firmly. The size of a clone is reported for some rows only, either as once, few or many, or as a class for expanded clones.

CDR3 length,J gene,V gene,D gene,clone size,CDR3 DNA,CDR3 protein
16,TRBJ2-5,TRBV6-6,TRBD2,-,TGTGCCAGCAGTAACGCCGGGACTAGCGGACAAGAGACCCAGTACTTC,CASSNAGTSGQETQYF
15,TRBJ2-6,TRBV28,-,-,TGTGCCAGCAGCGAGGCGAGCTCTGGGGCCAACGTCCTGACTTTC,CASSEASSGANVLTF
14,TRBJ1-5,TRBV28,-,-,TGTGCCAGCAGTTTGGGGCAGCGCAATCAGCCCCAGCATTTT,CASSLGQRNQPQHF
13,TRBJ1-4,TRBV10-3,-,-,TGTGCCATCAGTGAGCCGGGACTTGAAAAACTGTTTTTT,CAISEPGLEKLFF
15,TRBJ1-5,TRBV2,-,-,TGTGCCAGCAGTGATCGCAGGGGAGGGGATCAGCCCCAGCATTTT,CASSDRRGGDQPQHF
13,TRBJ2-2,TRBV25-1,-,-,TGTGCCAGCAGTGCCAAGGGGCCCGGGGAGCTGTTTTTT,CASSAKGPGELFF
12,TRBJ2-2,TRBV11-2,-,-,TGTGCCACCGCAATTGGCCCCGGGGAGCTGTTTTTT,CATAIGPGELFF
16,TRBJ2-4,TRBV19,TRBD1,-,TGTGCCAGTAGATCCTACTTAGGACAGGGCGTAGGCATTCAGTACTTC,CASRSYLGQGVGIQYF
12,TRBJ2-5,TRBV18,-,-,TGTGCCAGCTCACCACCTGGGGAGACCCAGTACTTC,CASSPPGETQYF
15,TRBJ1-1,TRBV15,-,once,TGTGCCACCAGCAGAGATTTAGCTGGCAACACTGAAGCTTTCTTT,CATSRDLAGNTEAFF
13,TRBJ1-3,TRBV29-1,-,-,TGCAGCGTTCGGACTGTTGGAGGAAACACCATATATTTT,CSVRTVGGNTIYF
17,TRBJ2-1,TRBV4-2,TRBD2,-,TGTGCCAGCAGCCAAGCTAGAGCTAGCGGGAGTTACAATGAGCAGTTCTTC,CASSQARASGSYNEQFF
14,TRBJ2-2,TRBV7-9,-,-,TGTGCCAGCAGACCCACCGGGGATTCTGGGGAGCTGTTTTTT,CASRPTGDSGELFF
16,TRBJ1-1,TRBV5-4,-,-,TGTGCCAGCAGCATGGGTCCGGACGGACTGAACACTGAAGCTTTCTTT,CASSMGPDGLNTEAFF
15,TRBJ2-1,TRBV27,-,-,TGTGCCAGCAGTTTTGCCCCGGTTGGGTACAATGAGCAGTTCTTC,CASSFAPVGYNEQFF
13,TRBJ2-7,TRBV11-2,-,once,TGTGCCAGCAGCTTAGAGACCCTCTACGAGCAGTACTTC,CASSLETLYEQYF
15,TRBJ2-1,TRBV18,TRBD1,-,TGTGCCAGCTCGACAGGGTTAGAATCCACAACCGAGCAGTTCTTC,CASSTGLESTTEQFF
15,TRBJ2-7,TRBV5-1,-,-,TGCGCCAGCAGCTTGGCCGGTGGCGCGGGTAGCGAGCAGTACTTC,CASSLAGGAGSEQYF
16,TRBJ2-2,TRBV7-2,-,-,TGTGCCAGCAGCTTAGTATCGAGCGCGAACACCGGGGAGCTGTTTTTT,CASSLVSSANTGELFF
17,TRBJ2-3,TRBV12-5,TRBD2,-,TGTGCTAGTGGTTTGGTATCGTCCAGCGGGAGTGGTGATACGCAGTATTTT,CASGLVSSSGSGDTQYF
13,TRBJ2-3,TRBV11-3,-,-,TGTGCCAGCAGCTTAGATAGCCTCACCACGCAGTATTTT,CASSLDSLTTQYF
18,TRBJ2-1,TRBV7-9,-,-,TGTGCCAGCAGCTTAATTTATCCGCCTACTAGGAGGGATAATGAGCAGTTCTTC,CASSLIYPPTRRDNEQFF
11,TRBJ2-7,TRBV19,TRBD1,-,TGTGCCAGTCGACAGGGGTACGAGCAGTACTTC,CASRQGYEQYF
19,TRBJ2-5,TRBV14,TRBD2,-,TGTGCCAGCAGCCAAGATCGATTCAGGCGACTAGCGATCCAAGAGACCCAGTACTTC,CASSQDRFRRLAIQETQYF
15,TRBJ2-1,TRBV5-4,-,-,TGTGCCAGCAGCTTGGTGGGAGTCCGTATGAATGAGCAGTTCTTC,CASSLVGVRMNEQFF
15,TRBJ2-5,TRBV18,-,-,TGTGCCAGCTCACCGTTAGGTCCTCCACAAGAGACCCAGTACTTC,CASSPLGPPQETQYF
17,TRBJ2-3,TRBV5-4,TRBD2,-,TGTGCCAGCAGCTCTCCTCTAGCGGGAGCCCGCCCAGATACGCAGTATTTT,CASSSPLAGARPDTQYF
15,TRBJ1-3,TRBV18,-,-,TGTGCCAGCTCACCGCCCCGAGGGGGACCAAACACCATATATTTT,CASSPPRGGPNTIYF
15,TRBJ2-1,TRBV5-4,TRBD2,-,TGTGCCAGCAGCTTCGGGACTAGCGGTAACAATGAGCAGTTCTTC,CASSFGTSGNNEQFF
17,TRBJ2-5,TRBV9,-,-,TGTGCCAGCAGCGCCCACGGGCCAGCGTTTAAAGGAGAGACCCAGTACTTC,CASSAHGPAFKGETQYF
12,TRBJ1-2,TRBV29-1,-,-,TGCAGCGTTGGAAGGTCTAACTATGGCTACACCTTC,CSVGRSNYGYTF
15,TRBJ1-2,TRBV6-1,-,-,TGTGCCAGCAGTGACCATAGGAACGACAGACGTGGCTACACCTTC,CASSDHRNDRRGYTF
14,TRBJ1-2,TRBV19,TRBD1,-,TGTGCCAGTAGTATAGGGGACAGGCTCGGAGGCTACACCTTC,CASSIGDRLGGYTF
15,TRBJ2-7,TRBV5-1,TRBD2,-,TGCGCCAGCCGATGGGGGCTAGCGGGAGCTTACGAGCAGTACTTC,CASRWGLAGAYEQYF
17,TRBJ2-3,TRBV18,TRBD2,-,TGTGCCAGCTCACCACCGAGGAGCGGGAGGGCCGGAGATACGCAGTATTTT,CASSPPRSGRAGDTQYF